This entry features one T cell receptor (beta chain) sequence. Antigen unknown. The CDR3 length is 17 residues. V trimming: 5 bases; J trimming: 8 bases; junction bases outside the gene matches: 17. Germline V CDR1 and CDR2: SGHTA, FQGNSA. The data derive from a study of cytomegalovirus exposure and HLA in healthy donors. The PCR made use of 60 Vbeta and 13 Jbeta primers. Generated by immunoSEQ multiplex PCR, the TCRdb table keeps only in-frame clones and is missing some. The sample contains roughly 120,000 clones, 79% of which appear only once. Broader study findings: Follow-up analysis later connected one missense variant in DCLRE1C with trimming of TCR beta V- and J-genes. Most TCRs appeared rarely, but some public TCRs recurred in many donors.

Input material: PBMCs. The gene calls are TRBV7-2 and TRBJ2-2, with 7 positions matching TRBD2. This sequence was found in a man aged 25 to 40 in good health and CMV-seropositive. The CDR3 sequence: CASSPHGRAPSWGELFF. CDR3 DNA sequence: TGTGCCAGCAGCCCCCATGGGAGGGCCCCTTCGTGGGGGGAGCTGTTTTTT.